This T cell receptor (beta chain) comes out of a study of T cell repertoires in cytomegalovirus infection. Turning to the study itself: Public TCR beta signatures were indicative of both CMV infection and a matching HLA type. Study outcomes and limitations: In two of eight donors, the top clonotype was HLA-C-restricted CMV-specific.

The CDR3 is 15 amino acids. V shed 3 bases and J 7 bases; nucleotides not matched to a gene: 12. Germline V gene sequence: CDR1 DFQATT, CDR2 SNEGSKA (reference sequence). This clonotype was detected only a few times. Its antigen is as yet unknown. Using its own MiXCR run on the reads, TCRdb lists one record per CDR3 protein. The sample shows about 180,000 distinct CDR3 sequences, roughly a sixth of them seen only once. Material: CD8+ T cells from PBMCs. V is TRBV20-1 and J is TRBJ2-1; 7 bases are a match to TRBD2. This clonotype was sampled from a human donor in good health (CMV status not recorded). Some clones in this sample may be carry-over from other donors' samples. The CDR3 DNA is TGCAGTGCTAGGGAGGCTAGCGGTCATATGAATGAGCAGTTCTTC. This gives the protein CSAREASGHMNEQFF.